This TCR beta chain was obtained from a study of a mutant IDH1 vaccine in newly diagnosed glioma. Study in general: First vaccine doses came 4-6 weeks after radiotherapy alone, or with temozolomide cycles. The sex distribution of treated patients was around 62% male and roughly 38% female, with a mean age of roughly 40 years.

Study results and caveats: Pseudoprogression apparently lacked any relation to changes in top peripheral T cell clonotypes.

Using immunoSEQ multiplex PCR, the repertoire was profiled, and TCRdb retains in-frame clones only, with some absent. Among about 38,000 clones listed, around 82% were seen once. With respect to this clone: Its matching antigen is unknown.

The CDR3 spans 14 residues. Germline values: CDR1 MNHNY, CDR2 SVGAGI (reference sequence). The V gene end was trimmed by 6 bases and the J gene end by 5 bases; junction bases not matched to a gene: 8. The time point denotes: week 5, during vaccination. Each vaccine dose was 300 ug of mutant IDH1 20-mer peptide, with topical imiquimod. Patients carried new grade 3 or 4 IDH1-mutant astrocytomas lacking nuclear ATRX. Sequencing used PBMCs, obtained from a glioma patient whose treatment included an IDH1 peptide vaccine. This rearrangement joins TRBV6-6 to TRBJ2-3, with 7 bases lining up with TRBD2. The clonotype comes from a man in his forties with glioma. The CDR3 coding sequence is TGTGCCAGCAGCGTAGCGGGCAGAGGAGATACGCAGTATTTT. Protein product: CASSVAGRGDTQYF.